This T cell receptor (beta chain) was sequenced for a study of blood T cell repertoires in COVID-19. Some clones are missing from TCRdb's copy, which holds only in-frame ones; the method was immunoSEQ multiplex PCR. Altogether roughly 200,000 clones are present, around four fifths being singletons, with the ten largest covering nearly 9.5%. This clone was detected a few times. Participant ages covered 18 to 89 years across around 25 US areas. All recovered Cohort 3 donors got two negative PCRs, got clearance, or saw symptom resolution. The CDR3 loop spans 15 amino acids. V lost 0 bases and J lost 0, with 6 bases in between. The germline V gene has CDR1 MGHRA and CDR2 YSYEKL.

The sequence came from a man between 40 and 49 years old who had recovered from COVID-19. What was sequenced was PBMCs or T cells enriched from blood (not recorded which). This chain joins TRBV4-1 and TRBJ1-3; D remains ambiguous. The CDR3, as DNA: TGCGCCAGCAGCCAAGAGAGAGCCTCTGGAAACACCATATATTTT. This codes for CASSQERASGNTIYF.